Listed here are 31 T cell receptor beta chains from one sample, sequenced in a study of T cells in Graves' hyperthyroidism and ophthalmopathy. Amplification of TCR beta CDR3 regions was performed using RNA transcripts as template. With the HTBI primer set, the TCR CDR3 went through a first round of RT-PCR. MiXCR, run by TCRdb on the multiplex PCR reads, gives a single entry per CDR3 protein. The sample includes 500,000 to 700,000 distinct CDR3 sequences, around 15% of them seen just once. Sequences were obtained from blood. These receptors were taken from a woman aged 18-29 years with Graves' hyperthyroidism.

This clonotype has at least ten counts. The chain is built from TRBV7-9 and TRBJ1-6; TRBD1 is a possible D gene (5 bases). From germline, CDR1 is SEHNR and CDR2 FQNEAQ (reference sequence). V lost 3 bases and J 9 bases, leaving 12 bases between the germline ends. There are 14 residues in the CDR3. This chain's CDR3 is CASSLTEKSSPLHF. The DNA of the CDR3 is TGTGCCAGCAGCTTGACAGAAAAGAGTTCACCCCTCCACTTT. Full variable domain (rest looked up from reference TRBV7-9 and TRBJ1-6): DTGVSQNPRHKITKRGQNVTFRCDPISEHNRLYWYRQTLGQGPEFLTYFQNEAQLEKSRLLSDRFSAERPKGSFSTLEIQRTEQGDSAMYLCASSLTEKSSPLHFGNGTRLTVT.

This clonotype was counted between two and nine times. This chain uses TRBV10-3 with TRBJ1-3; D uncertain. V lost 9 bases, J lost 8 bases, and 11 bases lay in between. Germline V lookup: CDR1 ENHRY, CDR2 SYGVKD. This CDR3 is 11 amino acids long. DNA of the CDR3: TGTGCCATAGGACCCTCCGACACCATATATTTT. Translated: CAIGPSDTIYF.

This clonotype turned up a few times. The chain employs TRBV10-3 and TRBJ1-1; 9 bases fit TRBD1. The CDR3 covers 13 residues. Germline V gene lookup returns CDR1 ENHRY and CDR2 SYGVKD. V dropped 9 bases and J dropped 3; count of bases not matched to a gene: 5. The chain's CDR3 is CAIQGARDTEAFF. The CDR3 coding sequence is TGTGCCATACAGGGGGCGCGTGACACTGAAGCTTTCTTT.

The V and J genes are TRBV20-1 and TRBJ2-1; no definite D call. This CDR3 is built from 14 residues. V lost 0 bases and J lost 8, with 14 bases in between. Germline CDR1 reads DFQATT; CDR2 reads SNEGSKA (reference sequence). The CDR3 bases are TGCAGTGCTAGAGAACTACTTCACGTGGATGAGCAGTTCTTC. Translated, it gives CSARELLHVDEQFF.

To note about this clonotype: At one of its ends the junction is not consistent with the germline gene, which may arise from a read error. The chain combines TRBV18 with TRBJ2-1; D uncertain. Germline V CDR1 and CDR2: KGHSH, LQKENI. CDR3 size: 11 residues. The CDR3 protein is CTSSRGNEQFF. The CDR3 region has the DNA TGTACCAGCTCACGAGGCAATGAGCAGTTCTTC.

This clonotype appeared a few times. The chain recombines TRBV5-1 with TRBJ2-2; D may be TRBD1 (6 bases). The ends were cut back, 1 base at V and 1 base at J, with 8 bases in the middle. Per germline, CDR1 SGHRS and CDR2 YFSETQ. The CDR3 consists of 15 residues. The CDR3 spells CASSLLDRNTGELFF. CDR3 nucleotides: TGCGCCAGCAGCTTGTTGGACAGGAACACCGGGGAGCTGTTTTTT.

The sample holds a few counts of this clonotype. The genes are TRBV4-3 and TRBJ1-1, with TRBD1 matching 8 bases. In germline, CDR1 is LGHNA, CDR2 YSLEER. CDR3 length: 16 residues. The V and J ends lost 1 base and 1 base, in that order; junction bases with no gene match: 5. The CDR3 loop is CASSQAQGATNTEAFF. The CDR3 DNA is TGCGCCAGCAGCCAAGCTCAGGGGGCTACGAACACTGAAGCTTTCTTT.

This chain uses TRBV27 with TRBJ1-2; no reliable D call. CDR3 size: 15 residues. V dropped 5 bases and J dropped 4 bases, with 17 bases sitting between them. Germline CDR1 MNHEY, CDR2 SMNVEV (reference sequence). The CDR3 nucleotides read TGTGCCAGCAGTCTCCTCTTCCGGGTTCCCTATGGCTACACCTTC. Translated: CASSLLFRVPYGYTF.

The CDR3: CASSEPQGAGANVLTF. The CDR3 DNA reads as TGTGCCAGCAGTGAACCACAGGGAGCCGGGGCCAACGTCCTGACTTTC. This chain uses TRBV28 with TRBJ2-6, with D tentatively TRBD1 (6 bases). There are 16 residues in the CDR3. Germline CDR1 and CDR2: MDHEN and SYDVKM. The V end was cut by 5 bases, the J end by 4 bases, with 15 bases between.

As to this clonotype: The junction does not match germline at one end; this may be a read error. The chain employs TRBV3-1 and TRBJ2-1; TRBD2 matches 7 bases. The CDR3 runs 15 residues. Germline loops: CDR1 LGHDT, CDR2 YNNKEL (reference sequence). The CDR3 loop is CANSPLAGTGDEQFF. CDR3 in DNA: TGTGCCAACAGCCCCTTAGCGGGTACCGGCGATGAGCAGTTCTTC.

The sample holds a few counts of this clonotype. The chain recombines TRBV6-1 with TRBJ2-1; possible D gene TRBD2, 6 bases. CDR3 size: 16 residues. Germline CDR1 and CDR2: MNHNS and SASEGT. Trimming cost V 7 bases and J 7 bases, with 23 bases left between them. In DNA, the CDR3 is TGTGCCAGCATTCCGGGCACGGGACTCCTAAGAAATGAGCAGTTCTTC. This sequence encodes CASIPGTGLLRNEQFF.

This clonotype was observed at least ten times. The chain carries TRBV30 and TRBJ2-5; perhaps D is TRBD1 or TRBD2 (5 bases each). Germline V gene sequence: CDR1 GTSNPN, CDR2 SVGIG (reference sequence). The CDR3 length is 15 residues. V was cut by 0 bases and J by 5 bases, with 16 bases left in between. The CDR3 reads CAWSVLGPLGETQYF. CDR3 DNA: TGTGCCTGGAGTGTACTGGGACCCCTGGGGGAGACCCAGTACTTC. The full variable domain, completed using reference TRBV30 and TRBJ2-5, is SQTIHQWPATLVQPVGSPLSLECTVEGTSNPNLYWYRQAAGRGLQLLFYSVGIGQISSEVPQNLSASRPQDRQFILSSKKLLLSDSGFYLCAWSVLGPLGETQYFGPGTRLLVL.

The chain has TRBV6-1 and TRBJ1-5, with D possibly TRBD1 on 6 matching bases. Deletions cut 1 base from V and 5 bases from J, with 15 bases between. The CDR3 has 16 amino acids. The V gene's germline CDR1 is MNHNS and CDR2 SASEGT. CDR3 DNA: TGTGCCAGCAGTGAAGGCGTACCGAGGGGGGATCAGCCCCAGCATTTT. It yields the protein CASSEGVPRGDQPQHF.

The rearrangement uses TRBV29-1 and TRBJ2-7, with TRBD2 as a possible D gene (5 bases). Per germline, CDR1 SQVTM and CDR2 ANQGSEA. V lost 4 bases to trimming and J lost 1 base, with 11 bases between them. There are 13 residues in the CDR3. This CDR3 is CSVVGWESYEQYF. The CDR3, as DNA: TGCAGCGTTGTAGGGTGGGAGTCCTACGAGCAGTACTTC.

The chain is built from TRBV30 and TRBJ1-6; TRBD1 matches 11 bases. The J segment lost 8 bases and the V segment lost 6 bases, leaving 3 bases of the junction unmatched. Germline-derived CDR1 and CDR2 are GTSNPN and SVGIG (reference sequence). The CDR3 is 13 residues long. Here the CDR3 reads CACKGQGDSPLHF. Here the CDR3 DNA reads TGTGCCTGCAAGGGACAGGGGGATTCACCCCTCCACTTT.

The chain is built from TRBV4-1 and TRBJ2-2, with a tentative D call TRBD2 (5 bases). Between the trimmed V and J ends, which lost 1 base and 4 bases, there was a span of 16 bases. This CDR3 is 17 amino acids long. Germline V gives CDR1 MGHRA, CDR2 YSYEKL. CDR3: CASSQGMGRTTTGELFF. For the CDR3, the DNA is TGCGCCAGCAGCCAAGGTATGGGGAGAACCACCACCGGGGAGCTGTTTTTT.

This clonotype was observed at least ten times. V gene TRBV19 combines with J gene TRBJ2-4; D is perhaps TRBD1 (5 bases). CDR1 is LNHDA and CDR2 is SQIVND in the germline V gene (reference sequence). The CDR3 length is 18 residues. V lost 3 bases and J 0 bases, leaving 18 bases between the germline ends. CDR3 residues: CASSIGWVAGQAKNIQYF. In nucleotides, the CDR3 is TGTGCCAGTAGTATTGGCTGGGTGGCAGGGCAAGCCAAAAACATTCAGTACTTC.

This clonotype occurred a few times. The rearrangement uses TRBV4-3 and TRBJ2-1; D possibly corresponds to TRBD2 (5 bases). Germline V gene sequence: CDR1 LGHNA, CDR2 YSLEER. V shed 6 bases and J shed 4 bases, with 10 bases lying between them. CDR3 length equals 13 residues. The CDR3 spells CASRLLGYNEQFF. Here the CDR3 DNA reads TGCGCCAGCAGGCTACTAGGTTACAATGAGCAGTTCTTC.

This clonotype has a count of ten or more. The chain links TRBV7-8 to TRBJ2-5; the D is unclear. V was pared by 2 bases and J by 5 bases, with 12 bases between. The germline CDR1 and CDR2 sequences are SGHVS and FQNEAQ. This CDR3 is built from 14 residues. CDR3 DNA: TGTGCCAGCAGCTTAAAAGCGATGGGGGAGACCCAGTACTTC. Protein sequence: CASSLKAMGETQYF.

A note on this clonotype: At one end, the junction sequence differs from germline, possibly due to a read error. The chain has TRBV6-1 and TRBJ2-2, with D perhaps TRBD2 (5 bases). This CDR3 is built from 14 residues. Germline assignment: CDR1 MNHNS and CDR2 SASEGT. CDR3 in amino acids: CASKTPDKTGELFF. Written as DNA, the CDR3 is TGTGCCAGCAAAACACCCGACAAGACCGGGGAGCTGTTTTTC.

This clonotype was seen just once. The V gene is TRBV20-1, the J gene TRBJ2-2; no reliable D call. Germline lookup yields CDR1 DFQATT and CDR2 SNEGSKA (reference sequence). CDR3 size: 16 residues. V was shortened by 3 bases and J by 0 bases, with 14 bases between the two germline ends. This CDR3 is CSASRASGSNTGELFF. The CDR3 nucleotides read TGCAGTGCTAGTCGGGCCAGTGGTTCGAACACCGGGGAGCTGTTTTTT.

The rearrangement uses TRBV7-9 and TRBJ2-3, with D possibly TRBD2 on 6 matching bases. CDR3 length: 15 amino acids. Deletions cut 3 bases from V and 5 bases from J, with 15 bases between. Germline CDR1 is SEHNR and CDR2 is FQNEAQ (reference sequence). The CDR3 protein is CASSFRLGREDTQYF. The CDR3 DNA is TGTGCCAGCAGCTTTCGGCTGGGGCGGGAAGATACGCAGTATTTT.

This clonotype was counted many times. The CDR3 region is CASERTGVATGELFF. DNA for the CDR3: TGTGCCAGCGAAAGAACAGGGGTCGCCACCGGGGAGCTGTTTTTT. This sequence joins TRBV6-2 or TRBV6-3 and TRBJ2-2, with 7 bases lining up with TRBD1. The CDR3 is 15 residues long. Germline-derived CDR1 and CDR2 are MNHEY and SVGEGT. J was trimmed by 4 bases and V by 8 bases; bases with no gene match: 10.

This clonotype came up a few times. The J gene is TRBJ2-3, the V gene TRBV4-1; 10 bases fit TRBD2. V shed 8 bases, J shed 3 bases, and the junction held 2 bases outside the gene matches. Germline V lookup: CDR1 MGHRA, CDR2 YSYEKL. CDR3 size: 13 residues. The CDR3 region is CASGGLATDTQYF. The CDR3, as DNA: TGCGCCAGCGGGGGACTAGCGACAGATACGCAGTATTTT.

V is TRBV7-9 and J is TRBJ1-4, with no clear D. V was cut by 6 bases and J by 2 bases, with 10 bases left in between. Germline assignment: CDR1 SEHNR and CDR2 FQNEAQ (reference sequence). The length of the CDR3 is 14 residues. DNA for the CDR3: TGTGCCAGCAGTCAAACTTCGACTAATGAAAAACTGTTTTTT. It codes for CASSQTSTNEKLFF.

This clonotype was seen many times. This sequence joins TRBV12-3 or TRBV12-4 and TRBJ1-1; a weak D match, TRBD1 (6 bases). This CDR3 is built from 15 residues. Trimming pared 7 bases from V and 1 base from J, leaving 16 bases between. CDR3 sequence reads: CASTYWGGGNTEAFF. CDR3 nucleotides: TGTGCCAGCACCTATTGGGGGGGCGGGAACACTGAAGCTTTCTTT.

This clonotype showed up many times. The V gene is TRBV20-1, the J gene TRBJ2-7; tentatively, D is TRBD1 or TRBD2 (5 bases each). The CDR3 is 11 residues long. The germline CDR1 and CDR2 sequences are DFQATT and SNEGSKA (reference sequence). V lost 8 bases and J lost 4, with 12 bases in between. CDR3 DNA sequence: TGCAGTTCGGGACCAAAGTACGAGCAGTACTTC. It encodes CSSGPKYEQYF.

The chain links TRBV20-1 to TRBJ2-1; 10 bases fit TRBD1. V gave up 5 bases and J gave up 10 bases; unmatched junction bases: 11. The V gene's germline CDR1 is DFQATT and CDR2 SNEGSKA (reference sequence). The CDR3 is 14 amino acids. Written as DNA, the CDR3 is TGCAGTGCTCGAGGGGACAGGGGAAACCACGAGCAGTTCTTC. It encodes CSARGDRGNHEQFF.

This clonotype was seen at least ten times. CDR3: CASSLEGDNYGYTF. The CDR3 DNA reads TGTGCCAGCAGCTTGGAGGGGGATAACTATGGCTACACCTTC. The V call is TRBV5-6, the J call TRBJ1-2, with D possibly matching TRBD1 (6 bases). The CDR3 contains 14 residues. The ends were cut back, 0 bases at V and 1 base at J, with 7 bases in the middle. The germline gives CDR1 SGHDT, CDR2 YYEEEE.

The chain carries TRBV6-2 or TRBV6-3 and TRBJ2-2, with 8 bases lining up with TRBD2. V was clipped by 6 bases and J by 7 bases; unmatched bases: 7. The CDR3 loop spans 14 amino acids. CDR1 MNHEY and CDR2 SVGEGT come from the germline V gene. CDR3 in amino acids: CASRPGGGGGELFF. Written as DNA, the CDR3 is TGTGCCAGCAGACCGGGGGGGGGCGGCGGGGAGCTGTTTTTT.

Many counts were recorded for this clonotype. The chain joins TRBV4-3 to TRBJ2-1, with TRBD2 matching 10 bases. CDR1 and CDR2 (germline): LGHNA, YSLEER. This CDR3 is 17 amino acids long. V shed 0 bases and J 5 bases; nucleotides not matched to a gene: 7. The CDR3 region is CASSQDPTSGVNNEQFF. CDR3 in DNA: TGCGCCAGCAGCCAAGATCCTACTAGCGGGGTGAACAATGAGCAGTTCTTC.